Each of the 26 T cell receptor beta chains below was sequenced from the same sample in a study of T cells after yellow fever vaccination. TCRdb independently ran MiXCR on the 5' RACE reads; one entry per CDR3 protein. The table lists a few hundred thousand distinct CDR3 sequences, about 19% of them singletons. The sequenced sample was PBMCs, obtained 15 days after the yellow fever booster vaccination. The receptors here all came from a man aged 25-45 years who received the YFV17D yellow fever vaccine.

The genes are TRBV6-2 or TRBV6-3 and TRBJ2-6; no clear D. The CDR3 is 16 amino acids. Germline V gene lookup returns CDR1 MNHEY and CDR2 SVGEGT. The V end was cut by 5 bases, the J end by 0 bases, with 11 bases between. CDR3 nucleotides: TGTGCCAGCAGTCCGGACGGAAGCTCTGGGGCCAACGTCCTGACTTTC. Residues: CASSPDGSSGANVLTF.

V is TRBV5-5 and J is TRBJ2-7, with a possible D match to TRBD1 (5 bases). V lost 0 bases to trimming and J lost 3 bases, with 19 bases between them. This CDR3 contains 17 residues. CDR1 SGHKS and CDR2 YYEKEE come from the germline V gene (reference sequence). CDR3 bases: TGTGCCAGCAGCTTGGATTTAGGGGTGTTAGGGTTCTACGAGCAGTACTTC. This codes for CASSLDLGVLGFYEQYF.

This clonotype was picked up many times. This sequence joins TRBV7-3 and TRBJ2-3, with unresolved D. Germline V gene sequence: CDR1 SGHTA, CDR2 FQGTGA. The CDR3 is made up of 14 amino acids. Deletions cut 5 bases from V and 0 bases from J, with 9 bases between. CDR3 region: CASSASASTDTQYF. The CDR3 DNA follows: TGTGCCAGCAGCGCAAGCGCTAGCACAGATACGCAGTATTTT.

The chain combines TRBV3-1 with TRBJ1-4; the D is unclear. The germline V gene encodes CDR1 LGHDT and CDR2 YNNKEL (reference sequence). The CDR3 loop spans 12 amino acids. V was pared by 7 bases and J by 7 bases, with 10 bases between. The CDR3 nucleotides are TGTGCCAGCAAGGGAGGCGGTGAAAAACTGTTTTTT. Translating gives CASKGGGEKLFF.

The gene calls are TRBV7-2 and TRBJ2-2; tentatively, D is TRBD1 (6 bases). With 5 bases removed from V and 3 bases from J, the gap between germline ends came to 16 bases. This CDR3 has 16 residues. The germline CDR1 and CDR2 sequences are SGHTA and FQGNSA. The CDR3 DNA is TGTGCCAGCAGCCCACGGTTGGGGGCGGACACCGGGGAGCTGTTTTTT. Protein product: CASSPRLGADTGELFF.

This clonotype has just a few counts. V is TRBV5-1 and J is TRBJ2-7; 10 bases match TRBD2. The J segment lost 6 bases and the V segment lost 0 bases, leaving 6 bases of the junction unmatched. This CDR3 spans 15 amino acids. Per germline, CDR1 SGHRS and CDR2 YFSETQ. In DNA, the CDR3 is TGCGCCAGCAGCTTGGCTAGCGGGAGTCCCCTCGAGCAGTACTTC. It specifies CASSLASGSPLEQYF.

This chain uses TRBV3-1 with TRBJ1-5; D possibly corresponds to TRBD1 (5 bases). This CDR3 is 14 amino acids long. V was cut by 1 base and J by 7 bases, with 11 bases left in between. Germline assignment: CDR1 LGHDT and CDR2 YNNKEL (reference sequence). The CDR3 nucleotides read TGTGCCAGCAGCCAAGGCTGGGGGGGACAGCCCCAGCATTTT. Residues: CASSQGWGGQPQHF.

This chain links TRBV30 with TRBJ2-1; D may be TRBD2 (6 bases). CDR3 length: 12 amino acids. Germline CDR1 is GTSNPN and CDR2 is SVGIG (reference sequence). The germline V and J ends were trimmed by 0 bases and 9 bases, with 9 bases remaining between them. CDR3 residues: CAWSVRGGEQFF. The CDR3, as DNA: TGTGCCTGGAGTGTACGGGGAGGTGAGCAGTTCTTC. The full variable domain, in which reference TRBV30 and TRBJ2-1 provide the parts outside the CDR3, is SQTIHQWPATLVQPVGSPLSLECTVEGTSNPNLYWYRQAAGRGLQLLFYSVGIGQISSEVPQNLSASRPQDRQFILSSKKLLLSDSGFYLCAWSVRGGEQFFGPGTRLTVL.

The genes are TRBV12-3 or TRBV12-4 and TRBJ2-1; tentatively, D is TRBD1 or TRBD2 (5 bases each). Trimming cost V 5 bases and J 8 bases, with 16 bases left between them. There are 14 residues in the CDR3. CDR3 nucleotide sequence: TGTGCCAGCAGTCCAACCCCCCGAGGGGATGAGCAGTTCTTC. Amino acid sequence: CASSPTPRGDEQFF.

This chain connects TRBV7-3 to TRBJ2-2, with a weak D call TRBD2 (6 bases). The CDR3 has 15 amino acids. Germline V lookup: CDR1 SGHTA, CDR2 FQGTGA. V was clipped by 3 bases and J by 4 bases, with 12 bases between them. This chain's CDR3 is CASSLLGRSTGELFF. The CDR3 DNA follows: TGTGCCAGCAGCTTGCTGGGGAGGTCCACCGGGGAGCTGTTTTTT.

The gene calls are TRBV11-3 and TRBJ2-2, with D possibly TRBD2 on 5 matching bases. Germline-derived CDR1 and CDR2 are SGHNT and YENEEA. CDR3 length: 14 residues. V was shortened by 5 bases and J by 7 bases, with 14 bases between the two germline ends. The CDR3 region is CASSRREGVGELFF. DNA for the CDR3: TGTGCCAGCAGCCGCCGTGAGGGAGTCGGGGAGCTGTTTTTT. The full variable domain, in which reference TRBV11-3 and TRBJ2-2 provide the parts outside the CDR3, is EAGVVQSPRYKIIEKKQPVAFWCNPISGHNTLYWYLQNLGQGPELLIRYENEEAVDDSQLPKDRFSAERLKGVDSTLKIQPAELGDSAVYLCASSRREGVGELFFGEGSRLTVL.

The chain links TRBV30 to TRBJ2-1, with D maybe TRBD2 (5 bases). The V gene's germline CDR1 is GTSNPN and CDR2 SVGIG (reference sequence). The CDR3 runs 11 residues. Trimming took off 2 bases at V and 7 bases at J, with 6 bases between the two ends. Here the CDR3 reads CAWSRGNEQFF. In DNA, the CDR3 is TGTGCCTGGAGTCGGGGAAATGAGCAGTTCTTC.

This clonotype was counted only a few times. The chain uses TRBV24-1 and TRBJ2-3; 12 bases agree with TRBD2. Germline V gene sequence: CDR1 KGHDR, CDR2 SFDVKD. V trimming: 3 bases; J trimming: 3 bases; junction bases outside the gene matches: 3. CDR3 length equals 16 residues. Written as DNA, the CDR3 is TGTGCCACCAGTGATAGGACTAGCGGGAAGACAGATACGCAGTATTTT. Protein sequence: CATSDRTSGKTDTQYF.

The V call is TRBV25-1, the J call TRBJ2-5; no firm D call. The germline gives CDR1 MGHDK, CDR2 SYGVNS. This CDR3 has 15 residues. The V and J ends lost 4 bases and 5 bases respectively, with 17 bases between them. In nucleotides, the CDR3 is TGTGCCAGCAGTGGAACCCAACCCCTCGGGGAGACCCAGTACTTC. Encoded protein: CASSGTQPLGETQYF.

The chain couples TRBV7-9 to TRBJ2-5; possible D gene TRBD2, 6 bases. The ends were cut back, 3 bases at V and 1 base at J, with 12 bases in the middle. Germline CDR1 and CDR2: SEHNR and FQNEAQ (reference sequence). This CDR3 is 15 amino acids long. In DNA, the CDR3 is TGTGCCAGCAGCTTGGGCGGGAACTTCCAAGAGACCCAGTACTTC. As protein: CASSLGGNFQETQYF.

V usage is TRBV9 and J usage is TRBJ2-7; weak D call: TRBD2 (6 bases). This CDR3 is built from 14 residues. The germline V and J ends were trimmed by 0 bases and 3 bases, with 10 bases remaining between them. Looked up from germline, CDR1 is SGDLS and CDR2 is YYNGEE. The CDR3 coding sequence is TGTGCCAGCAGCGTAGGGCGGGGATACTACGAGCAGTACTTC. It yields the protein CASSVGRGYYEQYF.

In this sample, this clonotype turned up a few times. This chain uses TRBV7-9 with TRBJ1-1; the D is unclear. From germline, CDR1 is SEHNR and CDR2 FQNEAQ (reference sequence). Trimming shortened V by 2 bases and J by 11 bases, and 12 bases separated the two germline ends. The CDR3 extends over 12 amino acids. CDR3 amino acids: CASSLPPDGAFF. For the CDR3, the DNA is TGTGCCAGCAGCTTACCCCCAGATGGGGCTTTCTTT.

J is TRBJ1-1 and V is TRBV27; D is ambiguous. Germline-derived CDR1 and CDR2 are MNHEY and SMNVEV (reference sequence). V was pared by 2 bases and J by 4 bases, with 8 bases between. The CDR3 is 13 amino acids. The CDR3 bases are TGTGCCAGCAGTTTAGGGCTGCGCACTGAAGCTTTCTTT. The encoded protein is CASSLGLRTEAFF.

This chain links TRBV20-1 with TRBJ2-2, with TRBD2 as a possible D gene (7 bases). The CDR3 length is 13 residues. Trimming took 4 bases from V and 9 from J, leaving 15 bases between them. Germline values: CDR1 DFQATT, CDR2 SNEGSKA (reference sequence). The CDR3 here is CSATGAGARELFF. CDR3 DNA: TGCAGTGCTACCGGTGCGGGGGCTAGGGAGCTGTTTTTT.

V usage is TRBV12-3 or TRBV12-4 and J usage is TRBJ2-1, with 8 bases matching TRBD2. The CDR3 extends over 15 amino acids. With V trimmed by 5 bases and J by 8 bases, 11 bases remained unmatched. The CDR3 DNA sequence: TGTGCCAGCAGTCCCCCCGGGACTAGTTTGTATGAGCAGTTCTTC. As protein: CASSPPGTSLYEQFF.

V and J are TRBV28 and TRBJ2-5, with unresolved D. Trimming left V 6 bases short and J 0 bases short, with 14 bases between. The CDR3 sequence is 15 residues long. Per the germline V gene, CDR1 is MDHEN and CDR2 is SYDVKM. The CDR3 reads CASSFGVGNQETQYF. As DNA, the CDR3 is TGTGCCAGCAGCTTTGGTGTAGGGAACCAAGAGACCCAGTACTTC.

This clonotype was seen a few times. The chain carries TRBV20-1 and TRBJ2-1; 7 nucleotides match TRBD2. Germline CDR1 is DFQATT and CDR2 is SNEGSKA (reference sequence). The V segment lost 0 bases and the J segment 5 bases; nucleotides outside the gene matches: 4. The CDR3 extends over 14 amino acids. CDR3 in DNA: TGCAGTGCTAGAGATCCAGGGAGGGACAATGAGCAGTTCTTC. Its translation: CSARDPGRDNEQFF.

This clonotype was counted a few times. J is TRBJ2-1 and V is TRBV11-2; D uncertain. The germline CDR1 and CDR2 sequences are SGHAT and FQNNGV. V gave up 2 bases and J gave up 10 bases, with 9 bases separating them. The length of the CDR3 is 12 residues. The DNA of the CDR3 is TGTGCCAGCAGCTTAAGGCTATCAGAGCAGTTCTTC. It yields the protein CASSLRLSEQFF.

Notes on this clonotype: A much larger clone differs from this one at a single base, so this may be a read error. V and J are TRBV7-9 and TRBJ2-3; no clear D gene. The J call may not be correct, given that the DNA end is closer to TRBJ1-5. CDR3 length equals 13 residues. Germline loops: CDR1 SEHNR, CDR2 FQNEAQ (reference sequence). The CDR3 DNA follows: TGTGCCAGCAGCTCTGTCGGCACAGATACGCAGCATTTT. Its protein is CASSSVGTDTQHF.

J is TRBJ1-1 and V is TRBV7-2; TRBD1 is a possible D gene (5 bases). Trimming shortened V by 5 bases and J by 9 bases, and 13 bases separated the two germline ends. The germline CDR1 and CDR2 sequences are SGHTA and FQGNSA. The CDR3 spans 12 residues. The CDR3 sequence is CASSPGAQQAFF. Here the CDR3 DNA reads TGTGCCAGCAGCCCCGGGGCCCAACAAGCTTTCTTT.

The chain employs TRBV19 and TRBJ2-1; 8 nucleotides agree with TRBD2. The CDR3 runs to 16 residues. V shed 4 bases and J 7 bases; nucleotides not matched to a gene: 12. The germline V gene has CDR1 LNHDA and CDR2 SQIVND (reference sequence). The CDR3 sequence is CASSTLSGSMGNEQFF. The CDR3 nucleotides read TGTGCCAGTAGTACCCTCAGCGGGAGTATGGGAAATGAGCAGTTCTTC. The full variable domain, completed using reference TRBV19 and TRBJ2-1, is DGGITQSPKYLFRKEGQNVTLSCEQNLNHDAMYWYRQDPGQGLRLIYYSQIVNDFQKGDIAEGYSVSREKKESFPLTVTSAQKNPTAFYLCASSTLSGSMGNEQFFGPGTRLTVL.